The 17 T cell receptor beta chains below come from one sample, sequenced in a study of blood T cell repertoires in COVID-19. The method was immunoSEQ multiplex PCR; TCRdb's version includes in-frame clones alone and lacks a portion of them. The sample gives a few hundred thousand clones, about 85% of which show up once; about 2.2% is in the top ten. Specimen: peripheral blood. These receptors all come from a woman aged 45-65 years who had recovered from COVID-19.

This rearrangement joins TRBV7-2 to TRBJ2-1; D is perhaps TRBD2 (6 bases). From germline, CDR1 is SGHTA and CDR2 FQGNSA. This CDR3 comprises 13 residues. V lost 7 bases, J lost 5 bases, and 12 bases lay in between. CDR3 nucleotides: TGTGCCAGCATCGGTAGCGGAGACAATGAGCAGTTCTTC. Amino acids: CASIGSGDNEQFF.

This clone was picked up many times. The V gene is TRBV19, the J gene TRBJ1-6; the match to TRBD1 covers 10 bases. Losses at the gene ends were 8 bases for V and 13 bases for J; bases not matched to a gene: 11. The V gene's germline CDR1 is LNHDA and CDR2 SQIVND (reference sequence). This CDR3 region has 14 residues. DNA for the CDR3: TGTGCCAGTGGCCCGGGACAGGGGCCCCGGCCCCTCCACTTT. Its protein product is CASGPGQGPRPLHF.

This clone appeared a few times. The chain is built from TRBV3-1 (or the pseudogene TRBV3-2) and TRBJ1-6, with no clear D. The CDR3 contains 18 residues. The V and J ends lost 0 bases and 9 bases respectively, with 21 bases between them. The germline V gene encodes CDR1 LGHDT and CDR2 YNNKEL (reference sequence). The CDR3 loop is CASSQDVGSGRLSSPLHF. DNA for the CDR3: TGTGCCAGCAGCCAAGATGTGGGCAGTGGAAGATTAAGTTCACCCCTCCACTTT.

The V and J genes are TRBV5-4 and TRBJ1-2; 8 bases fit TRBD1. J lost 4 bases, V lost 0 bases, and 5 bases had no gene match. The germline gives CDR1 SGHNT, CDR2 YYREEE (reference sequence). This CDR3 region has 15 residues. CDR3 DNA: TGTGCCAGCAGCTTGGAGACGGACAGGGTCTATGGCTACACCTTC. This codes for CASSLETDRVYGYTF. Complete variable domain (other parts from reference TRBV5-4 and TRBJ1-2): ETGVTQSPTHLIKTRGQQVTLRCSSQSGHNTVSWYQQALGQGPQFIFQYYREEENGRGNFPPRFSGLQFPNYSSELNVNALELDDSALYLCASSLETDRVYGYTFGSGTRLTVV.

This rearrangement joins TRBV19 to TRBJ1-1; perhaps TRBD1 as D (5 bases). The germline V and J ends were trimmed by 10 bases and 1 base, with 13 bases remaining between them. Germline CDR1 is LNHDA and CDR2 is SQIVND (reference sequence). The CDR3 is 13 amino acids. CDR3 sequence: CAIRGMGNTEAFF. The CDR3 coding sequence is TGTGCCATTCGGGGGATGGGGAACACTGAAGCTTTCTTT.

The rearrangement uses TRBV5-6 and TRBJ2-7, with TRBD2 identical over 7 bases. Germline lookup yields CDR1 SGHDT and CDR2 YYEEEE. The ends lost 3 bases at V and 11 bases at J; junction bases unmatched: 14. This CDR3 spans 14 amino acids. The CDR3 is CASSSGMTAGVEYF. The CDR3 DNA reads TGTGCCAGCAGCTCGGGTATGACGGCGGGAGTTGAGTACTTC.

Many counts were recorded for this clone. V gene TRBV9 combines with J gene TRBJ1-1; no definite D call. Trimming removed 2 bases at V and 6 bases at J, with 11 bases between. Germline CDR1 and CDR2: SGDLS and YYNGEE. The CDR3 extends over 13 amino acids. The CDR3: CASSVSRLSEAFF. CDR3 DNA: TGTGCCAGCAGCGTCTCCCGACTGTCTGAAGCTTTCTTT.

This chain joins TRBV28 and TRBJ2-1, with D maybe TRBD2 (7 bases). CDR1 is MDHEN, CDR2 SYDVKM, per germline. Trimming took 3 bases from V and 3 from J, leaving 24 bases between them. The CDR3 contains 19 residues. CDR3 nucleotides: TGTGCCAGCAGTTTCCAGCGGGGACACCAGGGTATTTACTACAATGAGCAGTTCTTC. Amino acids: CASSFQRGHQGIYYNEQFF.

The J gene is TRBJ2-7, the V gene TRBV7-3, with 7 bases matching TRBD1. The germline CDR1 and CDR2 sequences are SGHTA and FQGTGA. Unmatched junction bases numbered 16, after V lost 8 bases and J lost 3 bases. The CDR3 is made up of 16 amino acids. The CDR3 DNA follows: TGTGCCAGCTCGTTAGGCCCCCCGGGACAGTTCTACGAGCAGTACTTC. Its protein is CASSLGPPGQFYEQYF.

This clone came up once. The V and J genes are TRBV10-3 and TRBJ1-1; TRBD1 matches 9 bases. Germline lookup yields CDR1 ENHRY and CDR2 SYGVKD. Germline trimming cut 4 bases from V and 0 bases from J; bases unmatched to any gene: 3. CDR3 length equals 15 residues. The chain's CDR3 is CAISGGQGMNTEAFF. The DNA of the CDR3 is TGTGCCATCAGTGGTGGACAGGGGATGAACACTGAAGCTTTCTTT.

The chain employs TRBV18 and TRBJ2-5, with D possibly being TRBD2 (5 bases). Looked up from germline, CDR1 is KGHSH and CDR2 is LQKENI. The CDR3 is made up of 14 amino acids. V dropped 1 base and J dropped 4 bases, with 10 bases sitting between them. DNA of the CDR3: TGTGCCAGCTCACCACTGTCTAGCCGAGAGACCCAGTACTTC. Protein product: CASSPLSSRETQYF.

The chain uses TRBV19 and TRBJ1-1; tentatively, D is TRBD1 (6 bases). In germline, CDR1 is LNHDA, CDR2 SQIVND (reference sequence). CDR3 size: 16 residues. The V end was cut by 6 bases, the J end by 0 bases, with 17 bases between. CDR3 coding DNA: TGTGCCAGTAGCCGCCAGGGGCGGATCATGAACACTGAAGCTTTCTTT. Its protein product is CASSRQGRIMNTEAFF.

This chain joins TRBV29-1 and TRBJ2-5; maybe TRBD2 (5 bases). The CDR3 runs to 13 residues. In germline, CDR1 is SQVTM, CDR2 ANQGSEA. V gave up 8 bases and J gave up 5 bases, with 18 bases separating them. In DNA, the CDR3 is TGCAGCTTCCGACATAGGACTGGCGAGACCCAGTACTTC. Translated, it gives CSFRHRTGETQYF.

The gene calls are TRBV12-5 and TRBJ2-2; D call uncertain. Trimming stripped 5 bases from V and 7 bases from J, with 8 bases between. There are 12 residues in the CDR3. Germline loops: CDR1 LGHNT, CDR2 FRNRAP. CDR3 in DNA: TGTGCTAGTGGTCCCCGAGTCGGGGAGCTGTTTTTT. Translated, it gives CASGPRVGELFF.

V and J are TRBV7-2 and TRBJ1-6; 7 nucleotides align to TRBD1. CDR1 SGHTA and CDR2 FQGNSA come from the germline V gene. The CDR3 contains 17 residues. Unmatched junction bases numbered 5, after V lost 1 base and J lost 2 bases. The CDR3 is CASSLVTGNPYNSPLHF. Written as DNA, the CDR3 is TGTGCCAGCAGCTTAGTGACAGGGAACCCCTATAATTCACCCCTCCACTTT. Filled out from reference TRBV7-2 and TRBJ1-6, the complete variable domain reads GAGVSQSPSNKVTEKGKDVELRCDPISGHTALYWYRQSLGQGLEFLIYFQGNSAPDKSGLPSDRFSAERTGGSVSTLTIQRTQQEDSAVYLCASSLVTGNPYNSPLHFGNGTRLTVT.

There are a few counts of this clone. The gene calls are TRBV28 and TRBJ1-1; 7 nucleotides match TRBD1. The V segment lost 1 base and the J segment 3 bases; nucleotides outside the gene matches: 5. The germline V gene encodes CDR1 MDHEN and CDR2 SYDVKM. The CDR3 extends over 15 amino acids. For the CDR3, the DNA is TGTGCCAGCAGTTTATATGAGGGGGCGGACACTGAAGCTTTCTTT. Its protein product is CASSLYEGADTEAFF.

This clone was counted only a few times. V usage is TRBV30 and J usage is TRBJ1-2; a possible D gene is TRBD1 (6 bases). V was trimmed by 2 bases and J by 8 bases, leaving 12 bases between them. The CDR3 runs 12 residues. Per the germline V gene, CDR1 is GTSNPN and CDR2 is SVGIG (reference sequence). In nucleotides, the CDR3 is TGTGCCTGGAGTACGGGGGGCAGGGGCTACACCTTC. Protein: CAWSTGGRGYTF. Drawing the rest from reference TRBV30 and TRBJ1-2, the complete variable domain is SQTIHQWPATLVQPVGSPLSLECTVEGTSNPNLYWYRQAAGRGLQLLFYSVGIGQISSEVPQNLSASRPQDRQFILSSKKLLLSDSGFYLCAWSTGGRGYTFGSGTRLTVV.